This T cell receptor beta chain originates from a study of T cells expressing NK-cell markers. Background on the study: Serological testing identified seven of the eight sequenced donors as HCMV-seropositive and one as seronegative.

Germline CDR1 reads LNHDA; CDR2 reads SQIVND (reference sequence). This CDR3 region has 15 residues. TCRdb reprocessed the 5' RACE reads and reports one entry per CDR3 protein, with no DNA. The sample holds a few hundred thousand distinct CDR3 sequences. Sequencing input: blood T cells: a sorted CD56 or NKG2C T cell subset, CD4+ or CD8+ T cells, or bulk PBMC T cells (not recorded which). The TCR was taken from a man aged 18-75 years in good health. This sequence joins TRBV19 and TRBJ1-5; TCRdb gives TRBD1 as the D gene, but with no DNA this cannot be confirmed. This CDR3 reads CASTPGEVTGQPQHF.